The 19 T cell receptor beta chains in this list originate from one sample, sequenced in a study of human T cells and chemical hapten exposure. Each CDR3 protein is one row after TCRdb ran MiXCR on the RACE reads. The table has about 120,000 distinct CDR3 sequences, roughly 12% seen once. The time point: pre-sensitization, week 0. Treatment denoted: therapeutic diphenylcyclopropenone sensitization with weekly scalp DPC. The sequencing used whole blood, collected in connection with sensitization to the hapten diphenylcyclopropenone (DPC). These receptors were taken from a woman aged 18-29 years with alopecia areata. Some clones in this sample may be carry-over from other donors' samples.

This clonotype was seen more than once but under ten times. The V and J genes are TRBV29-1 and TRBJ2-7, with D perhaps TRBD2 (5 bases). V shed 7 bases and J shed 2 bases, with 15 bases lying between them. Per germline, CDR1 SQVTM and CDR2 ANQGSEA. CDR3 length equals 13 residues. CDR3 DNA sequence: TGCAGCGCGGGAACACGATATCCCTACGAGCAGTACTTC. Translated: CSAGTRYPYEQYF.

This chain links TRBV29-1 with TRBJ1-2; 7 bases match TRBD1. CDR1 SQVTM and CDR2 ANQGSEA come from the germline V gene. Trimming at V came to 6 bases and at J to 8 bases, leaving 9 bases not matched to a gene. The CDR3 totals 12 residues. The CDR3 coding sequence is TGCAGCGTGTCGGGACAGATGGGCGGCTACACCTTC. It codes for CSVSGQMGGYTF. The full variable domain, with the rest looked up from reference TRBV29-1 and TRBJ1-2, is SAVISQKPSRDICQRGTSLTIQCQVDSQVTMMFWYRQQPGQSLTLIATANQGSEATYESGFVIDKFPISRPNLTFSTLTVSNMSPEDSSIYLCSVSGQMGGYTFGSGTRLTVV.

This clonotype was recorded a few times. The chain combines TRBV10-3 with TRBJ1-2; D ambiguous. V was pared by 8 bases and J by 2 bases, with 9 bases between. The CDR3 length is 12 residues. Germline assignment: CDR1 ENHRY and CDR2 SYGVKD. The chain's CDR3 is CAIGLGNYGYTF. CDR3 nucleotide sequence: TGTGCCATCGGTCTGGGGAACTATGGCTACACCTTC.

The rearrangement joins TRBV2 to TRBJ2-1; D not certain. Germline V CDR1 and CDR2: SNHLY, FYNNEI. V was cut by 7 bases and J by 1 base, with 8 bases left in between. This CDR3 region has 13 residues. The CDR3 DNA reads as TGTGCCAGCAACCGGCCATCCTACAATGAGCAGTTCTTC. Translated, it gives CASNRPSYNEQFF. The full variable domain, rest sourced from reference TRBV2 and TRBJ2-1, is EPEVTQTPSHQVTQMGQEVILRCVPISNHLYFYWYRQILGQKVEFLVSFYNNEISEKSEIFDDQFSVERPDGSNFTLKIRSTKLEDSAMYFCASNRPSYNEQFFGPGTRLTVL.

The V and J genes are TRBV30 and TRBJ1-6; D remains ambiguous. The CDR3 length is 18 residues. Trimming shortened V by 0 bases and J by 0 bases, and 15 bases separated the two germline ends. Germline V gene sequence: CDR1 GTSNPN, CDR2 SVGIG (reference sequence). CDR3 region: CAWSVSIPLSSYNSPLHF. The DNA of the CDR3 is TGTGCCTGGAGTGTATCTATCCCGTTAAGCTCCTATAATTCACCCCTCCACTTT.

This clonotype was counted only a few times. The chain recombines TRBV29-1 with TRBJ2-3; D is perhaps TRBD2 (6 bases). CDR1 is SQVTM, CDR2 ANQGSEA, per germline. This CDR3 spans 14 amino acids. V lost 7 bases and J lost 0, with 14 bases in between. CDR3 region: CSADPGVSTDTQYF. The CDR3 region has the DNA TGCAGCGCCGATCCGGGAGTGAGCACAGATACGCAGTATTTT.

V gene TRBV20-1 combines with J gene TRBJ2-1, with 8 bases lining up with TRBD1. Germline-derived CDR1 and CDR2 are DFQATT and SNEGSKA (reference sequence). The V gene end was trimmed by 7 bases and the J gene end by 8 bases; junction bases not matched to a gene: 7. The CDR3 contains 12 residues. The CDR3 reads CSGLTQGDEQFF. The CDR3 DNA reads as TGCAGTGGTCTCACACAGGGGGATGAGCAGTTCTTC.

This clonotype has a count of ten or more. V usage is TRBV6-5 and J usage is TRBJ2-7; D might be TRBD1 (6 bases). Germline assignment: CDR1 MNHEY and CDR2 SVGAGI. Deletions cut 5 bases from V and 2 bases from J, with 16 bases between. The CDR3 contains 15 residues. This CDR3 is CASSPTTGLPYEQYF. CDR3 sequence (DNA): TGTGCCAGCAGTCCCACGACAGGTTTGCCCTACGAGCAGTACTTC.

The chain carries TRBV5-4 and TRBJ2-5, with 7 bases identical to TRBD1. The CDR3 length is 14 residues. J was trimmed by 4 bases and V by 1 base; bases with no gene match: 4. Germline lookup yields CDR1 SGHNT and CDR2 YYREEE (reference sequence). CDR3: CASSLRRGRETQYF. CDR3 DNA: TGTGCCAGCAGCTTGCGAAGGGGGCGAGAGACCCAGTACTTC. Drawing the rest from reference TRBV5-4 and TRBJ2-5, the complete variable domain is ETGVTQSPTHLIKTRGQQVTLRCSSQSGHNTVSWYQQALGQGPQFIFQYYREEENGRGNFPPRFSGLQFPNYSSELNVNALELDDSALYLCASSLRRGRETQYFGPGTRLLVL.

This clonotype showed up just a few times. The CDR3 bases are TGTGCCAGCAGCTTAGATCAAGTTCTTAATGAAAAACTGTTTTTT. Translation: CASSLDQVLNEKLFF. V usage is TRBV11-2 and J usage is TRBJ1-4, with D unclear. CDR1 SGHAT and CDR2 FQNNGV come from the germline V gene. The CDR3 contains 15 residues. V was shortened by 0 bases and J by 4 bases, with 9 bases between the two germline ends.

The CDR3 DNA follows: TGTGCCAGCAGCTTGGTTCCTATGGGGAGCACAGATACGCAGTATTTT. Protein: CASSLVPMGSTDTQYF. The V gene is TRBV5-5, the J gene TRBJ2-3; no reliable D call. Trimming shortened V by 0 bases and J by 0 bases, and 11 bases separated the two germline ends. This CDR3 spans 16 amino acids. Looked up from germline, CDR1 is SGHKS and CDR2 is YYEKEE (reference sequence).

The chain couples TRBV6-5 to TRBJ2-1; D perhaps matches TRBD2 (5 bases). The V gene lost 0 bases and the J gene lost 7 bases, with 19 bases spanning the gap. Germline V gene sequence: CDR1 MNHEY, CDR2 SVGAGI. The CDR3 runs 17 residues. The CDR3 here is CASSYSNRGPLGNEQFF. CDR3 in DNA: TGTGCCAGCAGTTACTCGAACCGGGGTCCTCTGGGGAATGAGCAGTTCTTC.

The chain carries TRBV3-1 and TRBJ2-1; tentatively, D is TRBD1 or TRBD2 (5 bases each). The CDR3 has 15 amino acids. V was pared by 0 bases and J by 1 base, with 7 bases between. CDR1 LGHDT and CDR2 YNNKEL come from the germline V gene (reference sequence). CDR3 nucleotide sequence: TGTGCCAGCAGCCAAGATGGGGGTTCCTACAATGAGCAGTTCTTC. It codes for CASSQDGGSYNEQFF.

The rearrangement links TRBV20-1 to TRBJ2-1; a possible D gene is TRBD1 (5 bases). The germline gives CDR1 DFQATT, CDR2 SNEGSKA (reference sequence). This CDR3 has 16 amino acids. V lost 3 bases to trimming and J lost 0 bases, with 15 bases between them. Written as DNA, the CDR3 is TGCAGTGCTAGGGAGACAGCACCCAGCTCCTACAATGAGCAGTTCTTC. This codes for CSARETAPSSYNEQFF.

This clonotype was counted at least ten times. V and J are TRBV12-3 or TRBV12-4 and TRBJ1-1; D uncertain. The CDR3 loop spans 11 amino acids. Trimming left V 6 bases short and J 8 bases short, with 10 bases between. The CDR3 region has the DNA TGTGCCAGCAGGACCGGACCCGAAGCTTTCTTT. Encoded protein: CASRTGPEAFF.

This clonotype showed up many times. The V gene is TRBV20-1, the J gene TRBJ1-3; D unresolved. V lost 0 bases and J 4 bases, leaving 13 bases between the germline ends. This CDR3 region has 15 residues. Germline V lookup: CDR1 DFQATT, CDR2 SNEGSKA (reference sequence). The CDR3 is CSARDHQIAGNTIYF. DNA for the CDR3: TGCAGTGCTAGAGATCATCAAATTGCAGGAAACACCATATATTTT.

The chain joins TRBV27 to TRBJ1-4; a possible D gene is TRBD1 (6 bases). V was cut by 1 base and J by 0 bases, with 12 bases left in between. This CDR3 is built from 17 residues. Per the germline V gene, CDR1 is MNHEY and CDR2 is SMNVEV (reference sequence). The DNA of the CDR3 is TGTGCCAGCAGTTTATTTGCAGGGGTTGCAACTAATGAAAAACTGTTTTTT. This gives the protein CASSLFAGVATNEKLFF.

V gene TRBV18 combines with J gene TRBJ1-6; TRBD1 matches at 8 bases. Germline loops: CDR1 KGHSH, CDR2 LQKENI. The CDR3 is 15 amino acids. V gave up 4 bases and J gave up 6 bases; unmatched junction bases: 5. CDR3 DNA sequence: TGTGCCAGCTCACAGGGACAGGCGTCTAATTCACCCCTCCACTTT. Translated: CASSQGQASNSPLHF.

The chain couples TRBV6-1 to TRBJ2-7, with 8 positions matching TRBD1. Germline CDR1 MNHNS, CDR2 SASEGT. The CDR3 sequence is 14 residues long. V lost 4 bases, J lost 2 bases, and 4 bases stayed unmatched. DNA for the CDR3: TGTGCCAGCAGTGTTAACAGGGGGACCTACGAGCAGTACTTC. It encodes CASSVNRGTYEQYF.